This T cell receptor (beta chain) was observed in a study of post-analysis software for immune sequencing data. For the study at large: Included among the disease courses, which were recorded for the cohort, were relapsing-remitting, secondary progressive and progressive-relapsing multiple sclerosis.

To note about this clonotype: The antigen remains unidentified.

Broader study findings: TRBV segments more frequent in patients than in controls numbered five and included TRBV5-6, TRBV5-1 and TRBV20-1.

Libraries were made from TCR beta cDNA, and they carried unique molecular identifiers. T cells, about 0.9 to 10 million of them, yielded about half a million cDNA molecules. TCRdb re-called the PCR reads with MiXCR, one entry per CDR3 protein. The sample consists of a few hundred thousand distinct CDR3 sequences, over 30% of them appearing once. Trimming removed 5 bases at V and 0 bases at J, with 7 bases between. Germline V gives CDR1 SQVTM, CDR2 ANQGSEA. The CDR3 has 12 residues. Specimen: blood. This TCR was sampled from a girl aged 2-9 years with multiple sclerosis. The rearrangement links TRBV29-1 to TRBJ1-1; D is unresolved. The CDR3 protein is CSVRVMNTEAFF. The CDR3 DNA reads as TGCAGCGTTCGGGTCATGAACACTGAAGCTTTCTTT.